This paragraph covers one TCR beta chain sequence. The antigen is unknown. Germline lookup yields CDR1 SQVTM and CDR2 ANQGSEA. Trimming pared 3 bases from V and 4 bases from J, leaving 9 bases between. CDR3 length: 12 amino acids. This sample was taken from a study of PD-L1 blockade in urothelial cancer. About the study: There were a median of around 140,000 T cells in blood samples. Whole-study findings and limits: Blood TCR clonality below the median before treatment was a predictor of better survival.

Time point reported: pretreatment peripheral blood. Enrolled patients showed locally advanced or metastatic urothelial carcinoma. Synthetic templates analogous to TCR were spiked into all PCRs individually. Some clones are missing from TCRdb's copy, which holds only in-frame ones; the method was immunoSEQ multiplex PCR. The data show about 87,000 clones, 89% seen once. This sample comprised PBMCs, obtained around atezolizumab (anti-PD-L1) treatment. The chain couples TRBV29-1 to TRBJ1-2, with D unresolved. This sequence originates from a woman of 80 years or more with urothelial cancer. CDR3 residues: CSVEGGPYGYTF. The CDR3 DNA is TGCAGCGTTGAGGGAGGACCCTATGGCTACACCTTC.